This paragraph reports one T cell receptor (beta chain). This sample is drawn from a study of T cell changes during pregnancy in multiple sclerosis. Using immunoSEQ multiplex PCR, the repertoire was profiled, and TCRdb retains in-frame clones only, with some absent. The data contain approximately 100,000 clones, around nine tenths of them singletons. The sequence was obtained from a female donor with multiple sclerosis, enrolled in a pregnancy study. The sequencing here drew on peripheral blood, taken in the second trimester of pregnancy.

The CDR3 DNA is TGTGCCAGCAGTTACTCGGCCCTCTCGGGCAAAAACATTCAGTACTTC. Its protein is CASSYSALSGKNIQYF. This chain connects TRBV6-5 to TRBJ2-4; D remains ambiguous. Germline V gene lookup returns CDR1 MNHEY and CDR2 SVGAGI. CDR3 length equals 16 residues. V was clipped by 0 bases and J by 3 bases, with 12 bases between them.